The 4 T cell receptor beta chains given below trace back to one sample, sequenced in a study of cytomegalovirus exposure and HLA in healthy donors. The PCR ran on 60 Vbeta and 13 Jbeta primers. Only in-frame clones appear in the TCRdb table, and some are missing; sequencing was by immunoSEQ multiplex PCR. In total, the table holds more than 95,000 clones. The sample comprised PBMCs. The source of these receptors is a man in his forties or fifties in good health and CMV-seronegative.

V gene TRBV6-5 combines with J gene TRBJ2-7; a weak D match, TRBD1 (6 bases). There are 14 residues in the CDR3. The ends were cut back, 2 bases at V and 2 bases at J, with 10 bases in the middle. Germline V gene lookup returns CDR1 MNHEY and CDR2 SVGAGI. The CDR3 loop reads CASSYAGATYEQYF. The CDR3 bases are TGTGCCAGCAGTTACGCAGGGGCCACCTACGAGCAGTACTTC.

The chain has TRBV30 and TRBJ2-7, with TRBD2 identical over 11 bases. The CDR3 spans 15 residues. The trim removed 2 bases at V and 2 bases at J, leaving 5 bases unmatched. Germline-derived CDR1 and CDR2 are GTSNPN and SVGIG (reference sequence). CDR3 DNA sequence: TGTGCCTGGAGTATCGGGACTAGCGGTGCCTACGAGCAGTACTTC. Translated: CAWSIGTSGAYEQYF.

The chain has TRBV19 and TRBJ1-1; maybe TRBD1 (5 bases). The CDR3 has 13 amino acids. The germline V and J ends were trimmed by 6 bases and 5 bases, with 13 bases remaining between them. Germline V lookup: CDR1 LNHDA, CDR2 SQIVND (reference sequence). CDR3 sequence reads: CASRRAGGTEAFF. As DNA, the CDR3 is TGTGCCAGTAGAAGGGCGGGGGGAACTGAAGCTTTCTTT.

The chain uses TRBV19 and TRBJ2-5, with D possibly being TRBD2 (5 bases). The V end lost 5 bases, the J end lost 0 bases, and 13 bases lay between the germline ends. The CDR3 has 15 amino acids. Germline loops: CDR1 LNHDA, CDR2 SQIVND (reference sequence). CDR3 loop: CASSRLGLNQETQYF. In DNA, the CDR3 is TGTGCCAGTAGTCGGCTCGGACTCAACCAAGAGACCCAGTACTTC.